These T cell receptor beta chains were read from a single sample in a study of T cells in Graves' hyperthyroidism and ophthalmopathy. TCRdb re-called the multiplex PCR reads with MiXCR, one entry per CDR3 protein. Among approximately 690,000 distinct CDR3 sequences listed, 20% were seen once. Sample: blood. The receptor set was obtained from a man younger than 45 with Graves' ophthalmopathy. The CDR3 runs from the conserved cysteine through the conserved F or W. A D gene is named only where the DNA matches it firmly. Size is stated for part of the rows, as once, few or many counts, or as a class when the clone is expanded.

J | V | D | size | DNA | CDR3
TRBJ2-3 | TRBV25-1 | - | - | TGTGCCAGCAGTGACCCATCGAGGGGAAAAGTCACAGATACGCAGTATTTT | CASSDPSRGKVTDTQYF
TRBJ2-3 | TRBV7-9 | - | few | TGTGCCAGCAGCTTCTTACTTGCAGGGAGCACAGATACGCAGTATTTT | CASSFLLAGSTDTQYF
TRBJ2-1 | TRBV6-1 | - | - | TGTGCCACCAGAGAGTTGGGAATTCAGTTCTTC | CATRELGIQFF
TRBJ1-2 | TRBV7-8 | - | many | TGTGCCAGCAGCTCCGTGAAGGCTGGCTACACCTTC | CASSSVKAGYTF
TRBJ2-1 | TRBV3-1 | - | few | TGTGCCAGCGGGTCGAGACAGGTTTACAATGAGCAGTTCTTC | CASGSRQVYNEQFF
TRBJ1-2 | TRBV6-1 | TRBD1 | - | TGTGCCAGCAGTGGGGGACAGGTCTATGGCTACACCTTC | CASSGGQVYGYTF
TRBJ2-5 | TRBV11-2 | TRBD2 | many | TGTGCCAGCAGCTTTCTCCTAGCGGGAGCGGAGACCCAGTACTTC | CASSFLLAGAETQYF
TRBJ2-3 | TRBV12-5 | - | few | TGTGCTAGTGGTTTGGACAGGGTCGGGTCTACTAGCACAGATACGCAGTATTTT | CASGLDRVGSTSTDTQYF
TRBJ2-2 | TRBV3-1 | - | few | TGTGCCAGCAGCCAAGTGAGGTCCGGGGAGCTGTTTTTT | CASSQVRSGELFF
TRBJ1-6 | TRBV13 | TRBD1 | few | TGTGCCAGCAGCTTAGGGGGACAGGGAATATATGATTCACCCCTCCACTTT | CASSLGGQGIYDSPLHF
TRBJ2-7 | TRBV11-2 | TRBD2 | many | TGTGCCAGCAGCTGGAGGACTAGCGGGAGAGATTACTACGAGCAGTACTTC | CASSWRTSGRDYYEQYF
TRBJ1-5 | TRBV20-1 | - | - | TGCAGTGCCGTGGTAGGGAATCAGCCCCAGCATTTT | CSAVVGNQPQHF
TRBJ2-7 | TRBV29-1 | TRBD2 | - | TGCAGCGTTAAGGGACTAGCGGAGCCCTACGAGCAGTACTTC | CSVKGLAEPYEQYF
TRBJ2-6 | TRBV10-3 | - | - | TGTGCCATCAGTGAATGGGGAGCTGGGGCCAACGTCCTGACTTTC | CAISEWGAGANVLTF
TRBJ1-5 | TRBV28 | TRBD1 | many | TGTGCCAGCAGTTCCGGACAGGGGGTTTCTAATCAGCCCCAGCATTTT | CASSSGQGVSNQPQHF
TRBJ2-7 | TRBV2 | TRBD2 | - | TGTGCCACTACTACTAGCGGGAACTACGAGCAGTACTTC | CATTTSGNYEQYF
TRBJ1-2 | TRBV20-1 | TRBD1 | - | TGCAGTGCTTACAGGGGGCTGGAAGGCTACACCTTC | CSAYRGLEGYTF
TRBJ1-1 | TRBV7-3 | - | - | TGTGCCAGCAGCCAAATTACGGGACGGAGTAACACTGAAGCTTTCTTT | CASSQITGRSNTEAFF
TRBJ2-3 | TRBV27 | - | - | TGTGCCAGCAGTTTCACACAGGGAGGAGATACGCAGTATTTT | CASSFTQGGDTQYF
TRBJ2-2 | TRBV27 | - | - | TGTGCCAGCAGTTTAATGGGGGCGGACACCGGGGAGCTGTTTTTT | CASSLMGADTGELFF
TRBJ1-1 | TRBV4-1 | - | few | TGCGCCAGCAGCTTCCGCCTACGCGGGACAACAGGGAGGAACACTGAAGCTTTCTTT | CASSFRLRGTTGRNTEAFF
TRBJ2-7 | TRBV28 | - | - | TGTGCCAGCACAACGGGACCCCCCCAGAACTCCTACGAGCAGTACTTC | CASTTGPPQNSYEQYF
TRBJ1-1 | TRBV30 | - | many | TGTGCCTGGAGTGTACGGGGCCACACTGAAGCTTTCTTT | CAWSVRGHTEAFF
TRBJ2-7 | TRBV7-3 | TRBD1 | - | TGTGCCAGCAGCTTATGGCCAGGGGGAGCCTACGAGCAGTACTTC | CASSLWPGGAYEQYF
TRBJ1-2 | TRBV10-3 | - | few | TGTGCCATCAGTGTGCGTCTGGATGACTACACCTTC | CAISVRLDDYTF
TRBJ2-5 | TRBV7-2 | - | many | TGTGCCAGCAGCTTAAGGGCAGGGGTCCAAGAGACCCAGTACTTC | CASSLRAGVQETQYF
TRBJ1-2 | TRBV12-3/TRBV12-4 | - | - | TGTGCCAGCAGGTACCTGGAGGGCGGGAGCTATGGCTACACCTTC | CASRYLEGGSYGYTF